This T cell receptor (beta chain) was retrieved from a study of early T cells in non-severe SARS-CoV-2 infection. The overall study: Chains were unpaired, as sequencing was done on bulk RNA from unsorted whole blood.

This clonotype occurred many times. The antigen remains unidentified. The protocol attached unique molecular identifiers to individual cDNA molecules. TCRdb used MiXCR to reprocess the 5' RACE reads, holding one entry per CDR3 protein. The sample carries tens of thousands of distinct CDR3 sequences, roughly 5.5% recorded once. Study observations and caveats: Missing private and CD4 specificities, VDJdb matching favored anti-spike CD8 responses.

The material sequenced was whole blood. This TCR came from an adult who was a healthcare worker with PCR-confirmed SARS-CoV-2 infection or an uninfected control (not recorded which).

The CDR3 DNA follows: TGCAGTGCTAGTAAGGGACTAGCGGGACCCAATGAGCAGTTCTTC. Translation gives CSASKGLAGPNEQFF. The gene calls are TRBV20-1 and TRBJ2-1; 13 bases align to TRBD2. The CDR3 is 15 amino acids. J gave up 6 bases and V 3 bases, and 5 bases lay outside the gene matches. Germline V gene sequence: CDR1 DFQATT, CDR2 SNEGSKA (reference sequence).